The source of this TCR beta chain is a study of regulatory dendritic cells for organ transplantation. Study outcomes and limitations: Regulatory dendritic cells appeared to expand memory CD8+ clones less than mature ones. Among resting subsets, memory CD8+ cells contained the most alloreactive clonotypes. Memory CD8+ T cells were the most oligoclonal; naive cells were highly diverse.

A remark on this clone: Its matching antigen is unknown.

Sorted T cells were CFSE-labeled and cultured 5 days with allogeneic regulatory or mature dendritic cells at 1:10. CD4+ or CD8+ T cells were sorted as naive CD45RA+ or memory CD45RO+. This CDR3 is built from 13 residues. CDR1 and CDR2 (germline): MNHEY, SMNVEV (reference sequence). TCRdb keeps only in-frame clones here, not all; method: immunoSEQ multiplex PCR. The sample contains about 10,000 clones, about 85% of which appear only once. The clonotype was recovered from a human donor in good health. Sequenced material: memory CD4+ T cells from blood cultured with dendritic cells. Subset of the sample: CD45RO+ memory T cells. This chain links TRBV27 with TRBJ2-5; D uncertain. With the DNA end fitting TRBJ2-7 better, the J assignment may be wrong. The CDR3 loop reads CASSLGIFYEQYF. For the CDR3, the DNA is TGTGCCAGCAGTTTAGGCATTTTCTACGAGCAGTACTTC.